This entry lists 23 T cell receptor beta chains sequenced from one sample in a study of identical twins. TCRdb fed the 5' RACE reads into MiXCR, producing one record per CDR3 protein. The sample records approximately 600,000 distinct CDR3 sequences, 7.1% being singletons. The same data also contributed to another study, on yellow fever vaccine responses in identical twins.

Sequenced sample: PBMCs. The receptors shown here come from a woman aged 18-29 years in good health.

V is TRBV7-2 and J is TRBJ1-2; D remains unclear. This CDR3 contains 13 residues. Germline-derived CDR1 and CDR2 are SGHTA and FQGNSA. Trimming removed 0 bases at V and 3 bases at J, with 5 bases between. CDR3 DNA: TGTGCCAGCAGCTTAGCCATGTACTATGGCTACACCTTC. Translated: CASSLAMYYGYTF.

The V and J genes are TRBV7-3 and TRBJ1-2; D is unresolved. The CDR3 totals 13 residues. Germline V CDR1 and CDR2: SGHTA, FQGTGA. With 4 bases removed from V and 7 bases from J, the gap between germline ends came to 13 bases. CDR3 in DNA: TGTGCCAGCAGCTCGGATGGGCAATCTGGCTACACCTTC. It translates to CASSSDGQSGYTF.

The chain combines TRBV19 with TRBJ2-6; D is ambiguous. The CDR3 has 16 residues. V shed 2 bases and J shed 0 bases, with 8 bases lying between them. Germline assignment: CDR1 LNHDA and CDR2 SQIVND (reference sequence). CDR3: CASSILSSSGANVLTF. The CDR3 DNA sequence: TGTGCCAGTAGTATACTTTCGAGCTCTGGGGCCAACGTCCTGACTTTC.

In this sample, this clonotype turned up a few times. The CDR3 loop reads CSASPGSNTEAFF. The CDR3 coding sequence is TGCAGTGCTTCCCCCGGGTCGAACACTGAAGCTTTCTTT. V usage is TRBV20-1 and J usage is TRBJ1-1, with D hard to call. The CDR3 is 13 amino acids. V was trimmed by 5 bases and J by 1 base, leaving 11 bases between them. CDR1 and CDR2 (germline): DFQATT, SNEGSKA (reference sequence).

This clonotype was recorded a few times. The CDR3 reads CATSASPGRTDTQYF. Written as DNA, the CDR3 is TGTGCCACCAGTGCGTCTCCAGGACGCACAGATACGCAGTATTTT. This chain uses TRBV24-1 with TRBJ2-3, with D unresolved. This CDR3 is built from 15 residues. Looked up from germline, CDR1 is KGHDR and CDR2 is SFDVKD. Trimming left V 5 bases short and J 1 base short, with 12 bases between.

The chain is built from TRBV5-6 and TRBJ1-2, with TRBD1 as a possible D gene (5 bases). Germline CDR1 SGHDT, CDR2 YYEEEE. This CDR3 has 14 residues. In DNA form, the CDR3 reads TGTGCGACTACGGGGGACCCTTCCGGCTATGGCTACACCTTC. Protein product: CATTGDPSGYGYTF.

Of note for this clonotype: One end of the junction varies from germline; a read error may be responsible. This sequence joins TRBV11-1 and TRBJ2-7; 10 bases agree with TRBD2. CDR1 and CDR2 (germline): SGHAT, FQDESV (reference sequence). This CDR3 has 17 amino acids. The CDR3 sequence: CASSSGAATSGATRLDF. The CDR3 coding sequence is TGTGCCAGCAGCTCCGGTGCGGCTACTAGCGGGGCCACCCGCTTGGACTTC.

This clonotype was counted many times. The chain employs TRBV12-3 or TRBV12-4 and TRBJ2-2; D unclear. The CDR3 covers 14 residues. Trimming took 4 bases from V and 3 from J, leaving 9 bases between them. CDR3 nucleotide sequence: TGTGCCAGCAGTTCGACGGAGCACACCGGGGAGCTGTTTTTT. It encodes CASSSTEHTGELFF.

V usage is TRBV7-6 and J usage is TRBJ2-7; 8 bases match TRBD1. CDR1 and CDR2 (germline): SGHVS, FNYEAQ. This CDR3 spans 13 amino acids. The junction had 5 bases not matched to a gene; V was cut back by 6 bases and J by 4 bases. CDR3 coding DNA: TGTGCCAGCAGTAAAACAGGGGGGTACGAGCAGTACTTC. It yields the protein CASSKTGGYEQYF.

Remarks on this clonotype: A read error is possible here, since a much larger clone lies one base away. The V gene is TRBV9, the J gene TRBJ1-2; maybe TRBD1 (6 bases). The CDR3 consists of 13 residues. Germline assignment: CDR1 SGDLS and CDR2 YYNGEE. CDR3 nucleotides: TGTGCCAGCAGAAGGGCAGGGGACTATGGCTACTCCTTC. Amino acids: CASRRAGDYGYSF.

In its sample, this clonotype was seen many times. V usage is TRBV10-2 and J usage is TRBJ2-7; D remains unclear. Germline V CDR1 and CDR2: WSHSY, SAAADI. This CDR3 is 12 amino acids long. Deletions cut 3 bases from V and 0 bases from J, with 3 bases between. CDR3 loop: CASSDTSYEQYF. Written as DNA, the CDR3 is TGCGCCAGCAGTGACACCTCCTACGAGCAGTACTTC.

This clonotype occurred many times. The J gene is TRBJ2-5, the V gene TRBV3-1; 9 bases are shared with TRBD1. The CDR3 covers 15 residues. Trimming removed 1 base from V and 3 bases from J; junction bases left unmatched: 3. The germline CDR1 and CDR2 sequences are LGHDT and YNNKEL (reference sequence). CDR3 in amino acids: CASSQAGTGKETQYF. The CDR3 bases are TGTGCCAGCAGCCAAGCCGGGACAGGGAAAGAGACCCAGTACTTC.

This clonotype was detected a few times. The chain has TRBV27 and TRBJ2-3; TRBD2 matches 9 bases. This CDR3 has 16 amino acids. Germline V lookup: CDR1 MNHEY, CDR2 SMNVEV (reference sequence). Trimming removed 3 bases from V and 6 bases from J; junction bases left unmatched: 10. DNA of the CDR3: TGTGCCAGCAGTTTTCAGAGCGGGGGGAAGTCGGATACGCAGTATTTT. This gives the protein CASSFQSGGKSDTQYF.

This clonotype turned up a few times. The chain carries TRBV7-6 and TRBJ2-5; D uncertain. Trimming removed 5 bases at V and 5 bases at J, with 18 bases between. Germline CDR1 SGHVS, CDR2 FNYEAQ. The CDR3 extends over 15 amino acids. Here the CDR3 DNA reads TGTGCCAGCAGCACCATGTTGGGGTTTGGGGAGACCCAGTACTTC. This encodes CASSTMLGFGETQYF.

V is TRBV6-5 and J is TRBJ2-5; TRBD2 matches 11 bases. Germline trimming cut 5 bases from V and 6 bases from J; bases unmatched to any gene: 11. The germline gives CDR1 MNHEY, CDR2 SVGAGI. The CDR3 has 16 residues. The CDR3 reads CASSNLLAGGLQTQYF. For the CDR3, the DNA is TGTGCCAGCAGTAACCTGCTAGCGGGGGGTTTGCAGACCCAGTACTTC.

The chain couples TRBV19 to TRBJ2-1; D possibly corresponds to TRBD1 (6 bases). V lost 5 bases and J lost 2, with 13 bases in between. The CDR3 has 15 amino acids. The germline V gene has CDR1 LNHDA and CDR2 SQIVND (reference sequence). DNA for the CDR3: TGTGCCAGTAGTTTGGGGGCGAGAACCTACAATGAGCAGTTCTTC. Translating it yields CASSLGARTYNEQFF.

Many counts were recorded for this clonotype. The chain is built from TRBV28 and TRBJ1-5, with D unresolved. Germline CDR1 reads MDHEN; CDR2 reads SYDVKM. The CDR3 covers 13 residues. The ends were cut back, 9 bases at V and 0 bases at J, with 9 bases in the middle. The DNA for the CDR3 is TGTGCCAGTACCATTCATAGCAATCAGCCCCAGCATTTT. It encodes CASTIHSNQPQHF.

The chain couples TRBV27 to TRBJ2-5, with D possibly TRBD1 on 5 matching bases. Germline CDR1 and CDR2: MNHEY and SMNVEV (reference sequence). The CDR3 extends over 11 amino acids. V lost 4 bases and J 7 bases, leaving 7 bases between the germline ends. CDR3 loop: CASSYQGTQYF. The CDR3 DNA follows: TGTGCCAGCAGTTACCAGGGGACCCAGTACTTC.

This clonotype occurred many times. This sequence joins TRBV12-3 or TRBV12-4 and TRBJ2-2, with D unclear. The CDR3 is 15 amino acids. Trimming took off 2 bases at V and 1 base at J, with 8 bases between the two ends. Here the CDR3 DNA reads TGTGCCAGCAGTTTAAGGTCCGGGAACACCGGGGAGCTGTTTTTT. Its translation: CASSLRSGNTGELFF.

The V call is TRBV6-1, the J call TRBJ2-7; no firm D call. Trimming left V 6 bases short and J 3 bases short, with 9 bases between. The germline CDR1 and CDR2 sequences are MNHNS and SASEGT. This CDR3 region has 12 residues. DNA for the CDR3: TGTGCCAGCAGCAGTAAGGGCTACGAGCAGTACTTC. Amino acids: CASSSKGYEQYF.

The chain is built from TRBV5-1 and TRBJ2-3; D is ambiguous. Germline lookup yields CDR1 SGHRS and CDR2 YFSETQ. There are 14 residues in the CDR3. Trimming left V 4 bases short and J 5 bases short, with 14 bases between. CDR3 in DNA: TGCGCCAGCAGCCAGAGGTCATCTCTAGATACGCAGTATTTT. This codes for CASSQRSSLDTQYF.

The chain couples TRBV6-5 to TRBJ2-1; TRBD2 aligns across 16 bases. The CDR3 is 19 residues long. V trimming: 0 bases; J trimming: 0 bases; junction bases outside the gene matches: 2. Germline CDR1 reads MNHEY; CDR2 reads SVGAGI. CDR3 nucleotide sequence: TGTGCCAGCAGTTACTCGGGACTAGCGGGAGGGAGCTCCTACAATGAGCAGTTCTTC. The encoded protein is CASSYSGLAGGSSYNEQFF.

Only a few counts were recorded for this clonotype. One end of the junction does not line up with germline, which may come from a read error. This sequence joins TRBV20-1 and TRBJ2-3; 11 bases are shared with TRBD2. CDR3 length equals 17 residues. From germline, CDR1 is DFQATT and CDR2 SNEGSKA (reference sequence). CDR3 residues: CCARRLAGTAPRDTQYF. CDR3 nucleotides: TGCTGTGCTAGACGACTAGCGGGAACCGCGCCTAGAGATACGCAGTATTTT.